Sequencing of this T cell receptor beta chain was carried out in a study of Graves' ophthalmopathy and Graves' hyperthyroidism. Broader study findings: Most thyroid clonotypes expanded beyond 0.001 frequency were also found in blood.

Amplification targeted the TCR beta CDR3 regions, with RNA transcripts as the source material. Second-round multiplex PCR came after first-round RT-PCR with HTBI primers. TCRdb reprocessed the multiplex PCR reads via MiXCR and lists one record per CDR3 protein. There are over a million distinct CDR3 sequences in the sample; roughly 35% occur only once, and around 10% lies in the top ten. The V gene's germline CDR1 is WSHSY and CDR2 SAAADI. CDR3 size: 15 residues. Worth noting for this clonotype: The target antigen is unknown. One end of the junction does not line up with germline, which may come from a read error.

The TCR originated in an adult man with Graves' hyperthyroidism. The chain carries TRBV10-2 and TRBJ1-2; tentative D call: TRBD1 (6 bases). Material: peripheral blood or thyroid tissue (not recorded which). This CDR3 reads CASSAVQGRNYGYTF. CDR3 bases: TGTGCCAGCAGCGCAGTCCAGGGGAGAAACTATGGCTACACCTTC.